This T cell receptor (beta chain) emerged from a study of blood T cell repertoires in COVID-19. Study as a whole: Acute and convalescent COVID-19 samples came from the United States, Italy and Spain. The cDNA or gDNA used as material had been derived from T cells, B-cell-depleted T cells, or PBMCs.

This clone was recorded once. Per the original methods: Estimation of nucleated cell counts was performed using reference gene primer amplification. Assay used: immunoSEQ multiplex PCR; TCRdb lists only in-frame clones, some missing. V, J and clone size are taken as reported in that table, and D and trimming were inferred from the DNA itself. The sample lists about 74,000 clones, about 80% seen once, with around 13% in the top ten. The receptor was isolated from a human donor in a cohort sampled during active COVID-19. The material sequenced was peripheral blood.

CDR3 sequence: CASKAGSTDTQYF. Written as DNA, the CDR3 is TGTGCCAGCAAGGCAGGAAGCACAGATACGCAGTATTTT. V gene TRBV27 combines with J gene TRBJ2-3; D is uncertain. This CDR3 is 13 amino acids long. Germline V gene sequence: CDR1 MNHEY, CDR2 SMNVEV (reference sequence). V was shortened by 7 bases and J by 0 bases, with 8 bases between the two germline ends.